The T cell receptor beta chain under discussion was sequenced for a study of blood T cells in healthy people across ages. Study-wide context: Template switching picked up about one barcoded beta molecule for each two T cells.

Isolated PBMCs totaled at least 6 million in each sample. The table lists this clonotype with a few counts. Combining a sample-barcoded 5' primer with a J-beta primer mix, a second PCR ran for about 6 to 12 cycles. TCRdb redid the calling of the 5' RACE reads with MiXCR, one entry per CDR3 protein. Among 1.5 million to 2 million distinct CDR3 sequences, roughly 50% were seen once, and the ten largest hold less than 2.5%. CDR3 length: 15 residues. Trimming left V 7 bases short and J 6 bases short, with 19 bases between. Germline V lookup: CDR1 SGHRS, CDR2 YFSETQ. The source is a woman in her 40s in good health. This sequence joins TRBV5-1 and TRBJ2-2; possible D gene TRBD1, 6 bases. Sequences were obtained from blood. Here the CDR3 DNA reads TGCGCCAGCTACCAGGGGCAGCCGGGCGCCGGGGAGCTGTTTTTT. Encoded protein: CASYQGQPGAGELFF.